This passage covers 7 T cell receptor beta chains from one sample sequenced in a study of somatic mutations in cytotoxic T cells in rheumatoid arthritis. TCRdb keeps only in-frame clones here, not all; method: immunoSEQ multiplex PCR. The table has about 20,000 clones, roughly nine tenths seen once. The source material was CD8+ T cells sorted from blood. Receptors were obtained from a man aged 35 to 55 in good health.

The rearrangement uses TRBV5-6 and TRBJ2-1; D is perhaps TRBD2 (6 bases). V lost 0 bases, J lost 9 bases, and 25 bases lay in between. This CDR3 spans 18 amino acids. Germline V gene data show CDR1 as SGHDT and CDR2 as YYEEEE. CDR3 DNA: TGTGCCAGCAGCTTGGATGGGGCAGGCGGGACTTTTTGGTGTGAGCAGTTCTTC. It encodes CASSLDGAGGTFWCEQFF.

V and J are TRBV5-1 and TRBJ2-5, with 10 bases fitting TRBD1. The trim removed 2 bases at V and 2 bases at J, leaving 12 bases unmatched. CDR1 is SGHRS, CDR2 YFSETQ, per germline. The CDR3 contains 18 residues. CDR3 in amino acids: CASSFRFRDRGRQETQYF. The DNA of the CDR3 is TGCGCCAGCAGCTTTCGTTTCCGGGACAGGGGTCGACAAGAGACCCAGTACTTC.

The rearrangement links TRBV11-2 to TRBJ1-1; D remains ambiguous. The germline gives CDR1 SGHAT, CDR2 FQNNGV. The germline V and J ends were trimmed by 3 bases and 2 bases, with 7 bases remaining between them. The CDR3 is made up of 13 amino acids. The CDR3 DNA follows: TGTGCCAGCAGCTTTGGCCCCAACACTGAAGCTTTCTTT. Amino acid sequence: CASSFGPNTEAFF.

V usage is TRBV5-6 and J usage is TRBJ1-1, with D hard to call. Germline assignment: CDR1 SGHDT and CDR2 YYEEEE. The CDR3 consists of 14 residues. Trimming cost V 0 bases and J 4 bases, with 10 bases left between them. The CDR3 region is CASSLGSIFTEAFF. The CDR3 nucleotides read TGTGCCAGCAGCTTGGGCAGCATTTTCACTGAAGCTTTCTTT.

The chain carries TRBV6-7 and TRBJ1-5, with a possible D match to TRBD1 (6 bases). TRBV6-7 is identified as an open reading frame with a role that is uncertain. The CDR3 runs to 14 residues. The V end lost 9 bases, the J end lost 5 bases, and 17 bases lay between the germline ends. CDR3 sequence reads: CARKRQGSDQPQHF. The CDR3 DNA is TGTGCCAGGAAGCGTCAGGGGAGTGATCAGCCCCAGCATTTT.

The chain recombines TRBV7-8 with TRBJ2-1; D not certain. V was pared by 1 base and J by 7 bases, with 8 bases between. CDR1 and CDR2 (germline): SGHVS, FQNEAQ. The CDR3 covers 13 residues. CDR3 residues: CASSLELINEQFF. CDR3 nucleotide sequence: TGTGCCAGCAGCTTAGAGCTCATTAATGAGCAGTTCTTC.

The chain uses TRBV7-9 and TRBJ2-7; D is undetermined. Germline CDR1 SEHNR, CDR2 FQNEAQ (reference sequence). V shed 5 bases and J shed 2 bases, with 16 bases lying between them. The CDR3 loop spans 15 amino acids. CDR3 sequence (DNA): TGTGCCAGCAGCCCCTCCCCTTGGACGCCCTACGAGCAGTACTTC. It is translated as CASSPSPWTPYEQYF.